The 32 T cell receptor beta chains below all came from one sample that was sequenced in a study of shared T cell receptors in the human thymus. Measured with immunoSEQ multiplex PCR; TCRdb has only the in-frame clones, and not every one. Seen here are about 380,000 clones, 95% observed once, and the top ten hold approximately 0.02%. Sequencing used thymocytes. These TCRs come from a human donor.

The chain has TRBV2 and TRBJ2-2; 14 bases are a match to TRBD2. The CDR3 is made up of 19 amino acids. The V and J ends lost 6 bases and 4 bases, in that order; junction bases with no gene match: 13. Per the germline V gene, CDR1 is SNHLY and CDR2 is FYNNEI. The CDR3 protein is CASSETSGRAGGSTGELFF. CDR3 nucleotide sequence: TGTGCCAGCAGCGAGACTAGCGGGAGGGCCGGAGGATCCACCGGGGAGCTGTTTTTT. Full variable domain (rest looked up from reference TRBV2 and TRBJ2-2): EPEVTQTPSHQVTQMGQEVILRCVPISNHLYFYWYRQILGQKVEFLVSFYNNEISEKSEIFDDQFSVERPDGSNFTLKIRSTKLEDSAMYFCASSETSGRAGGSTGELFFGEGSRLTVL.

The rearrangement uses TRBV15 and TRBJ2-1, with 14 bases that match TRBD2. This CDR3 comprises 20 residues. CDR1 and CDR2 (germline): LNHNV, YYDKDF (reference sequence). Trimming took 5 bases from V and 1 from J; bases not matched to a gene: 13. CDR3 sequence reads: CATSRRTGTSGSWSYNEQFF. CDR3 sequence (DNA): TGTGCCACCAGCCGCCGAACCGGGACTAGCGGGAGTTGGTCCTACAATGAGCAGTTCTTC.

The V gene is TRBV29-1, the J gene TRBJ2-1; tentative D call: TRBD2 (5 bases). Germline loops: CDR1 SQVTM, CDR2 ANQGSEA. The CDR3 has 14 amino acids. V gave up 4 bases and J gave up 1 base, with 11 bases separating them. CDR3 protein: CSVAADASYNEQFF. CDR3 DNA sequence: TGCAGCGTTGCAGCGGACGCATCCTACAATGAGCAGTTCTTC.

CDR3 sequence reads: CASTYRVDKDEQFF. DNA for the CDR3: TGTGCCAGCACGTACAGGGTGGATAAGGATGAGCAGTTCTTC. The V call is TRBV11-2, the J call TRBJ2-1, with D perhaps matching TRBD1 (6 bases). Trimming cost V 7 bases and J 8 bases, with 18 bases left between them. There are 14 residues in the CDR3. Per the germline V gene, CDR1 is SGHAT and CDR2 is FQNNGV.

This rearrangement joins TRBV11-2 to TRBJ2-3; 9 positions match TRBD1. CDR1 SGHAT and CDR2 FQNNGV come from the germline V gene. This CDR3 contains 14 residues. Germline trimming cut 5 bases from V and 3 bases from J; bases unmatched to any gene: 3. CDR3 in amino acids: CASSVDRGTDTQYF. CDR3 sequence (DNA): TGTGCCAGCAGCGTCGACAGGGGGACAGATACGCAGTATTTT.

The chain joins TRBV7-9 to TRBJ2-3, with D perhaps being TRBD1 or TRBD2 (5 bases each). The CDR3 runs 15 residues. V lost 6 bases and J 2 bases, leaving 15 bases between the germline ends. From germline, CDR1 is SEHNR and CDR2 FQNEAQ (reference sequence). This CDR3 is CASRDLGRTTDTQYF. The CDR3 DNA follows: TGTGCCAGCAGGGACTTGGGGCGGACCACAGATACGCAGTATTTT.

The CDR3 region is CASSVMTSGPPYNEQFF. CDR3 coding DNA: TGTGCCAGCAGCGTAATGACTAGCGGGCCACCCTACAATGAGCAGTTCTTC. The chain is built from TRBV9 and TRBJ2-1; 10 nucleotides line up with TRBD2. This CDR3 has 17 amino acids. V shed 1 base and J 2 bases; nucleotides not matched to a gene: 6. Germline V gene data show CDR1 as SGDLS and CDR2 as YYNGEE.

The chain recombines TRBV27 with TRBJ1-4; no firm D call. Trimming stripped 2 bases from V and 5 bases from J, with 9 bases between. In germline, CDR1 is MNHEY, CDR2 SMNVEV (reference sequence). This CDR3 region has 14 residues. The CDR3: CASSLGGRNEKLFF. The CDR3 coding sequence is TGTGCCAGCAGTTTAGGTGGAAGAAATGAAAAACTGTTTTTT.

The chain is built from TRBV5-1 and TRBJ2-2, with D possibly TRBD2 on 5 matching bases. This CDR3 has 16 amino acids. In germline, CDR1 is SGHRS, CDR2 YFSETQ. V was cut by 4 bases and J by 4 bases, with 17 bases left in between. CDR3: CASSLREGRSTGELFF. The CDR3 DNA is TGCGCCAGCAGCCTCCGAGAGGGCCGTAGCACCGGGGAGCTGTTTTTT.

The chain links TRBV2 to TRBJ2-5; 7 bases match TRBD1. J lost 1 base, V lost 6 bases, and 5 bases had no gene match. Germline V CDR1 and CDR2: SNHLY, FYNNEI. The CDR3 consists of 14 residues. The CDR3 is CASSGDSFQETQYF. The CDR3 DNA sequence: TGTGCCAGCAGCGGGGACAGTTTCCAAGAGACCCAGTACTTC. Based on the CDR3 plus reference TRBV2 and TRBJ2-5, the full variable domain is EPEVTQTPSHQVTQMGQEVILRCVPISNHLYFYWYRQILGQKVEFLVSFYNNEISEKSEIFDDQFSVERPDGSNFTLKIRSTKLEDSAMYFCASSGDSFQETQYFGPGTRLLVL.

Note on this clone: One end of the junction fails to match germline, which may point to a read error. The V call is TRBV5-6, the J call TRBJ2-7; perhaps TRBD2 as D (6 bases). The CDR3 extends over 12 amino acids. Germline loops: CDR1 SGHDT, CDR2 YYEEEE. The CDR3 reads CAGSPCRGEQYF. CDR3 in DNA: TGTGCCGGCAGCCCATGTCGGGGGGAGCAGTACTTC.

This rearrangement joins TRBV4-3 to TRBJ2-2; 9 nucleotides align to TRBD1. V dropped 3 bases and J dropped 4; count of bases not matched to a gene: 15. The CDR3 covers 19 residues. CDR1 is LGHNA and CDR2 is YSLEER in the germline V gene. The DNA for the CDR3 is TGCGCCAGCAGCCAGGGACGCGGGACAGGGTGGGAGAGCACCGGGGAGCTGTTTTTT. Residues: CASSQGRGTGWESTGELFF.

The V call is TRBV28, the J call TRBJ2-3; possibly TRBD1 for D (7 bases). Germline CDR1 and CDR2: MDHEN and SYDVKM. The CDR3 totals 18 residues. Trimming took off 3 bases at V and 6 bases at J, with 25 bases between the two ends. The CDR3 region is CASSFRARGQPLLDTQYF. CDR3 nucleotide sequence: TGTGCCAGCAGTTTTAGGGCGCGGGGACAGCCCCTGTTGGATACGCAGTATTTT.

This chain joins TRBV6-6 and TRBJ2-1, with 10 positions matching TRBD2. CDR1 MNHNY and CDR2 SVGAGI come from the germline V gene (reference sequence). CDR3 length equals 16 residues. J lost 4 bases, V lost 7 bases, and 10 bases had no gene match. The CDR3 sequence is CASTEGLAQIYNEQFF. The CDR3 region has the DNA TGTGCCAGCACCGAGGGACTAGCGCAAATATACAATGAGCAGTTCTTC.

The rearrangement uses TRBV10-3 and TRBJ1-5, with D tentatively TRBD1 (5 bases). V lost 0 bases and J 7 bases, leaving 7 bases between the germline ends. The V gene's germline CDR1 is ENHRY and CDR2 SYGVKD. This CDR3 has 13 amino acids. CDR3 DNA sequence: TGTGCCATCAGTGAGTCCAACAGGCAGCCCCAGCATTTT. Translating it yields CAISESNRQPQHF.

The V gene is TRBV28, the J gene TRBJ1-2, with D possibly being TRBD1 (6 bases). The CDR3 has 14 amino acids. In germline, CDR1 is MDHEN, CDR2 SYDVKM. V was clipped by 0 bases and J by 8 bases, with 13 bases between them. The CDR3 nucleotides read TGTGCCAGCAGTTTATGGCAGGGGAGAAGGGGCTACACCTTC. Translating gives CASSLWQGRRGYTF.

The rearrangement uses TRBV28 and TRBJ2-7; 10 positions match TRBD1. The length of the CDR3 is 16 residues. CDR1 and CDR2 from the germline V gene are MDHEN and SYDVKM. V was clipped by 5 bases and J by 3 bases; unmatched bases: 10. The chain's CDR3 is CASSRSPGQGYYEQYF. Here the CDR3 DNA reads TGTGCCAGCAGTCGGTCTCCGGGACAGGGGTACTACGAGCAGTACTTC.

The chain carries TRBV15 and TRBJ2-7, with 7 bases identical to TRBD1. V dropped 0 bases and J dropped 2; count of bases not matched to a gene: 4. The CDR3 length is 15 residues. CDR1 and CDR2 from the germline V gene are LNHNV and YYDKDF (reference sequence). The CDR3 is CATSREQGEAYEQYF. In DNA, the CDR3 is TGTGCCACCAGCAGAGAGCAGGGGGAAGCCTACGAGCAGTACTTC.

The J gene is TRBJ2-5, the V gene TRBV28; D remains ambiguous. V was pared by 5 bases and J by 2 bases, with 15 bases between. The CDR3 has 15 amino acids. The V gene's germline CDR1 is MDHEN and CDR2 SYDVKM. The CDR3 spells CASSAPGLTQETQYF. Written as DNA, the CDR3 is TGTGCCAGCAGTGCCCCGGGCCTGACTCAAGAGACCCAGTACTTC.

The V and J genes are TRBV6-6 and TRBJ1-2; possible D gene TRBD1, 6 bases. V gave up 5 bases and J gave up 3 bases, with 16 bases separating them. The CDR3 loop spans 15 amino acids. The germline CDR1 and CDR2 sequences are MNHNY and SVGAGI (reference sequence). The CDR3 is CASSRPNREDYGYTF. DNA of the CDR3: TGTGCCAGCAGTCGCCCGAACAGGGAAGACTATGGCTACACCTTC.

The rearrangement links TRBV28 to TRBJ1-1; 8 bases are shared with TRBD1. This CDR3 contains 15 residues. The germline CDR1 and CDR2 sequences are MDHEN and SYDVKM. The V gene end was trimmed by 6 bases and the J gene end by 0 bases; junction bases not matched to a gene: 6. The CDR3 loop reads CASRADRDVNTEAFF. In DNA form, the CDR3 reads TGTGCCAGCAGGGCGGACAGGGATGTGAACACTGAAGCTTTCTTT. The entire variable domain, with the rest obtained from reference TRBV28 and TRBJ1-1, is as follows: DVKVTQSSRYLVKRTGEKVFLECVQDMDHENMFWYRQDPGLGLRLIYFSYDVKMKEKGDIPEGYSVSREKKERFSLILESASTNQTSMYLCASRADRDVNTEAFFGQGTRLTVV.

The chain uses TRBV28 and TRBJ2-7; D unresolved. The CDR3 totals 13 residues. V lost 4 bases and J lost 3, with 10 bases in between. Germline CDR1 and CDR2: MDHEN and SYDVKM. The CDR3 bases are TGTGCCAGCAGTTATTTAAAGGTCTACGAGCAGTACTTC. It yields the protein CASSYLKVYEQYF.

V gene TRBV13 combines with J gene TRBJ1-2; 8 bases match TRBD1. V lost 5 bases, J lost 4 bases, and 3 bases stayed unmatched. The CDR3 sequence is 13 residues long. Germline CDR1 reads PRHDT; CDR2 reads FYEKMQ (reference sequence). This chain's CDR3 is CASSEQGGYGYTF. CDR3 DNA sequence: TGTGCCAGCAGCGAACAGGGGGGCTATGGCTACACCTTC.

Worth noting for this clone: The identical CDR3 is also encoded by other nucleotide sequences in the sample. J is TRBJ2-1 and V is TRBV5-1, with D perhaps TRBD2 (5 bases). Germline V gene sequence: CDR1 SGHRS, CDR2 YFSETQ. Trimming cost V 2 bases and J 6 bases, with 6 bases left between them. This CDR3 is 12 amino acids long. The chain's CDR3 is CASSLEGNEQFF. DNA for the CDR3: TGCGCCAGCAGCTTAGAGGGCAATGAGCAGTTCTTC.

The genes are TRBV15 and TRBJ1-1; D remains unclear. Looked up from germline, CDR1 is LNHNV and CDR2 is YYDKDF (reference sequence). V lost 10 bases and J 0 bases, leaving 6 bases between the germline ends. The CDR3 has 11 residues. DNA of the CDR3: TGTGCCATCCTCATGAACACTGAAGCTTTCTTT. This sequence encodes CAILMNTEAFF. Full variable domain (rest looked up from reference TRBV15 and TRBJ1-1): DAMVIQNPRYQVTQFGKPVTLSCSQTLNHNVMYWYQQKSSQAPKLLFHYYDKDFNNEADTPDNFQSRRPNTSFCFLDIRSPGLGDTAMYLCAILMNTEAFFGQGTRLTVV.

J is TRBJ1-1 and V is TRBV30, with 11 bases fitting TRBD1. The CDR3 is 14 amino acids. The ends lost 3 bases at V and 5 bases at J; junction bases unmatched: 5. CDR1 is GTSNPN and CDR2 is SVGIG in the germline V gene (reference sequence). This CDR3 reads CAWRDRGRGTEAFF. DNA of the CDR3: TGTGCCTGGAGGGACAGGGGGCGTGGGACTGAAGCTTTCTTT.

This sequence joins TRBV7-6 and TRBJ2-3; no clear D gene. CDR1 SGHVS and CDR2 FNYEAQ come from the germline V gene. The CDR3 loop spans 12 amino acids. V lost 5 bases to trimming and J lost 7 bases, with 10 bases between them. The CDR3 spells CASSPGPNTQYF. CDR3 coding DNA: TGTGCCAGCAGCCCGGGTCCTAATACGCAGTATTTT.

To note about this clone: Other DNA variants within this sample encode the same CDR3. The chain's CDR3 is CASSYSGYTEAFF. The CDR3 nucleotides read TGTGCCAGCAGTTACTCTGGTTACACTGAAGCTTTCTTT. The chain is built from TRBV6-5 and TRBJ1-1, with D hard to call. The length of the CDR3 is 13 residues. CDR1 and CDR2 (germline): MNHEY, SVGAGI. Deletions cut 0 bases from V and 3 bases from J, with 5 bases between.

The sample holds one count of this clone. V gene TRBV7-3 combines with J gene TRBJ1-1, with a weak D call TRBD1 (5 bases). V was clipped by 5 bases and J by 1 base, with 8 bases between them. Germline V gene sequence: CDR1 SGHTA, CDR2 FQGTGA. CDR3 length: 13 residues. DNA of the CDR3: TGTGCCAGCAGCCCGGGGGAGAACACTGAAGCTTTCTTT. Translating it yields CASSPGENTEAFF.

The chain recombines TRBV11-2 with TRBJ2-7; D may be TRBD2 (6 bases). The CDR3 length is 16 residues. CDR1 SGHAT and CDR2 FQNNGV come from the germline V gene. The V gene lost 0 bases and the J gene lost 6 bases, with 18 bases spanning the gap. CDR3 loop: CASSLDITSFGGEQYF. CDR3 DNA sequence: TGTGCCAGCAGCTTAGATATCACTAGCTTTGGTGGCGAGCAGTACTTC. The complete variable domain, with remaining parts taken from reference TRBV11-2 and TRBJ2-7, reads EAGVAQSPRYKIIEKRQSVAFWCNPISGHATLYWYQQILGQGPKLLIQFQNNGVVDDSQLPKDRFSAERLKGVDSTLKIQPAKLEDSAVYLCASSLDITSFGGEQYFGPGTRLTVT.

The gene calls are TRBV30 and TRBJ2-1; the D is unclear. The germline V and J ends were trimmed by 2 bases and 8 bases, with 19 bases remaining between them. This CDR3 has 15 residues. The germline gives CDR1 GTSNPN, CDR2 SVGIG (reference sequence). The CDR3 loop is CAWSPTEGPSDEQFF. The CDR3 DNA follows: TGTGCCTGGAGTCCAACGGAAGGACCCAGTGATGAGCAGTTCTTC.

The count of this clone is one. The V and J genes are TRBV4-1 and TRBJ2-7, with D tentatively TRBD2 (5 bases). Trimming cost V 4 bases and J 3 bases, with 13 bases left between them. CDR3 length: 14 amino acids. CDR1 is MGHRA and CDR2 is YSYEKL in the germline V gene. In DNA form, the CDR3 reads TGCGCCAGCAGCCTCAGCGGTAGATTCTACGAGCAGTACTTC. Its translation is CASSLSGRFYEQYF.